Below, 20 T cell receptor beta chains from the same sample are listed, as sequenced in a study of blood T cell repertoires in COVID-19. Clones were read by immunoSEQ multiplex PCR, and TCRdb kept only the in-frame ones, dropping some. The sample includes 45,000 to 60,000 clones, about 78% of them seen just once. Sequencing input: PBMCs or T cells enriched from blood (not recorded which). These receptors all come from a woman in her forties or fifties with acute COVID-19.

This chain connects TRBV9 to TRBJ2-2; the D is unclear. The V end was cut by 0 bases, the J end by 8 bases, with 5 bases between. CDR1 is SGDLS, CDR2 YYNGEE, per germline. The CDR3 has 12 residues. The CDR3 DNA sequence: TGTGCCAGCAGCGTAGTATTGGGGGAGCTGTTTTTT. Amino acid sequence: CASSVVLGELFF.

This clone was seen only a few times. V usage is TRBV12-5 and J usage is TRBJ1-6; D not resolved. V lost 4 bases and J 7 bases, leaving 8 bases between the germline ends. Germline V gives CDR1 LGHNT, CDR2 FRNRAP. CDR3 length: 13 amino acids. CDR3 protein: CASGYEPNSPLHF. DNA of the CDR3: TGTGCTAGTGGTTATGAGCCCAATTCACCCCTCCACTTT.

J is TRBJ2-1 and V is TRBV11-2; TRBD2 might be the D (5 bases). This CDR3 has 12 amino acids. CDR1 SGHAT and CDR2 FQNNGV come from the germline V gene. Trimming cost V 1 base and J 10 bases, with 8 bases left between them. CDR3 residues: CASSLGTLEQFF. CDR3 nucleotides: TGTGCCAGCAGCTTAGGGACTCTCGAGCAGTTCTTC. The variable domain in full, completed from reference TRBV11-2 and TRBJ2-1, reads EAGVAQSPRYKIIEKRQSVAFWCNPISGHATLYWYQQILGQGPKLLIQFQNNGVVDDSQLPKDRFSAERLKGVDSTLKIQPAKLEDSAVYLCASSLGTLEQFFGPGTRLTVL.

This rearrangement joins TRBV10-3 to TRBJ2-7; 10 nucleotides align to TRBD2. This CDR3 has 15 residues. V was pared by 0 bases and J by 4 bases, with 3 bases of the junction left unmatched. Germline V lookup: CDR1 ENHRY, CDR2 SYGVKD. In nucleotides, the CDR3 is TGTGCCATCAGTGAGTCGCCAGCGGGGGGGTACGAGCAGTACTTC. Translated: CAISESPAGGYEQYF.

V gene TRBV7-9 combines with J gene TRBJ1-1; 12 bases are a match to TRBD1. Trimming cost V 6 bases and J 0 bases; bases outside gene matches: 2. This CDR3 has 15 amino acids. Germline CDR1 SEHNR, CDR2 FQNEAQ (reference sequence). The DNA for the CDR3 is TGTGCCAGCAGTGGGACAGGGGGCATGAACACTGAAGCTTTCTTT. As protein: CASSGTGGMNTEAFF.

This clone has just a few counts. The rearrangement uses TRBV12-5 and TRBJ2-1; the match to TRBD2 covers 10 bases. The CDR3 sequence is 17 residues long. Losses at the gene ends were 3 bases for V and 4 bases for J; bases not matched to a gene: 9. The V gene's germline CDR1 is LGHNT and CDR2 FRNRAP. The CDR3 DNA is TGTGCTAGTGGTTTCACCCTTCTAGCGGGGGAATACAATGAGCAGTTCTTC. Protein sequence: CASGFTLLAGEYNEQFF.

This sequence joins TRBV5-1 and TRBJ1-1; weak D call: TRBD1 (6 bases). Trimming removed 4 bases from V and 11 bases from J, with 18 bases in between. CDR1 and CDR2 from the germline V gene are SGHRS and YFSETQ. The CDR3 is 13 residues long. CDR3 loop: CASSAGQRDLAFF. The CDR3 bases are TGCGCCAGCAGCGCTGGACAGAGAGACCTGGCTTTCTTT.

The chain is built from TRBV28 and TRBJ1-2; D is undetermined. The germline gives CDR1 MDHEN, CDR2 SYDVKM. The CDR3 consists of 16 residues. V lost 5 bases and J 8 bases, leaving 24 bases between the germline ends. The CDR3 DNA sequence: TGTGCCAGCAGTACCTGGTTGAAGGGAGTGAGTTCGGGCTACACCTTC. Protein: CASSTWLKGVSSGYTF.

The chain combines TRBV15 with TRBJ2-3, with 12 bases fitting TRBD2. CDR3 size: 17 residues. J lost 5 bases, V lost 2 bases, and 8 bases had no gene match. The V gene's germline CDR1 is LNHNV and CDR2 YYDKDF (reference sequence). The CDR3 DNA reads TGTGCCACCAGCAGACTAGCGGGGGGGCAATGGGTAGATACGCAGTATTTT. Its protein is CATSRLAGGQWVDTQYF.

This sequence joins TRBV4-1 and TRBJ2-1, with D perhaps TRBD2 (6 bases). The CDR3 has 16 amino acids. Germline V gene sequence: CDR1 MGHRA, CDR2 YSYEKL. V lost 3 bases, J lost 0 bases, and 12 bases lay in between. CDR3: CASSQPTRSSYNEQFF. The CDR3 nucleotides are TGCGCCAGCAGCCAGCCGACTAGGAGCTCCTACAATGAGCAGTTCTTC.

This chain connects TRBV10-3 to TRBJ1-6; TRBD1 agrees at 9 bases. V shed 7 bases and J 5 bases; nucleotides not matched to a gene: 12. The germline CDR1 and CDR2 sequences are ENHRY and SYGVKD. There are 17 residues in the CDR3. As DNA, the CDR3 is TGTGCCATCAAAGACTATACAGGGGGCAGGGATAATTCACCCCTCCACTTT. It is translated as CAIKDYTGGRDNSPLHF.

The chain couples TRBV11-3 to TRBJ2-1; perhaps TRBD1 as D (6 bases). This CDR3 comprises 13 residues. V lost 1 base and J lost 9, with 10 bases in between. Germline V gives CDR1 SGHNT, CDR2 YENEEA. Written as DNA, the CDR3 is TGTGCCAGCAGCTTAGTAGGGGGAAGTGAGCAGTTCTTC. Amino acids: CASSLVGGSEQFF.

The chain is built from TRBV7-2 and TRBJ2-7, with D hard to call. Trimming shortened V by 5 bases and J by 4 bases, and 12 bases separated the two germline ends. Looked up from germline, CDR1 is SGHTA and CDR2 is FQGNSA. This CDR3 has 13 residues. CDR3 sequence: CASSPPVAYEQYF. CDR3 nucleotide sequence: TGTGCCAGCAGCCCCCCCGTAGCTTACGAGCAGTACTTC.

The V call is TRBV19, the J call TRBJ2-1; TRBD2 matches 7 bases. Germline V gene data show CDR1 as LNHDA and CDR2 as SQIVND (reference sequence). With V trimmed by 5 bases and J by 4 bases, 8 bases remained unmatched. This CDR3 comprises 15 residues. This CDR3 is CASSFELAIYNEQFF. The CDR3 DNA reads as TGTGCCAGTAGTTTTGAACTAGCGATTTACAATGAGCAGTTCTTC.

This clone appeared once. This chain links TRBV18 with TRBJ2-5, with TRBD1 as a possible D gene (6 bases). This CDR3 spans 15 amino acids. The germline V gene has CDR1 KGHSH and CDR2 LQKENI. Deletions cut 1 base from V and 3 bases from J, with 12 bases between. CDR3 protein: CASSPRSGQKETQYF. DNA of the CDR3: TGTGCCAGCTCACCACGATCCGGACAGAAAGAGACCCAGTACTTC.

The V gene is TRBV5-4, the J gene TRBJ1-4, with 8 bases identical to TRBD1. Trimming cost V 0 bases and J 8 bases; bases outside gene matches: 6. The CDR3 has 15 amino acids. CDR1 and CDR2 from the germline V gene are SGHNT and YYREEE (reference sequence). CDR3 coding DNA: TGTGCCAGCAGCTTGGGCGGACAGGGAGGGGAAAAACTGTTTTTT. It is translated as CASSLGGQGGEKLFF.

The V gene is TRBV24-1, the J gene TRBJ1-4; a possible D gene is TRBD1 (5 bases). Germline V gene sequence: CDR1 KGHDR, CDR2 SFDVKD. The CDR3 totals 13 residues. Trimming took 1 base from V and 8 from J, leaving 7 bases between them. This CDR3 reads CATSDFGGEKLFF. The CDR3 bases are TGTGCCACCAGTGATTTCGGGGGGGAAAAACTGTTTTTT.

The CDR3: CASSMRYGADGELFF. The DNA of the CDR3 is TGTGCCAGTAGTATGCGGTATGGAGCCGACGGGGAGCTGTTTTTT. The V call is TRBV19, the J call TRBJ2-2; no definite D call. This CDR3 contains 15 residues. Germline CDR1 is LNHDA and CDR2 is SQIVND (reference sequence). Trimming stripped 3 bases from V and 7 bases from J, with 15 bases between.

The rearrangement links TRBV19 to TRBJ2-4, with TRBD1 matching 9 bases. The CDR3 has 16 residues. V trimming: 5 bases; J trimming: 1 base; junction bases outside the gene matches: 6. The germline gives CDR1 LNHDA, CDR2 SQIVND (reference sequence). The CDR3 protein is CASSAQGAGAKNIQYF. The CDR3 DNA reads as TGTGCCAGTAGTGCACAGGGGGCGGGGGCCAAAAACATTCAGTACTTC.

V is TRBV7-2 and J is TRBJ2-3; 7 bases map to TRBD2. This CDR3 spans 15 amino acids. Germline-derived CDR1 and CDR2 are SGHTA and FQGNSA. With 1 base clipped from V and 4 bases from J, the junction kept 5 bases outside the gene matches. CDR3 in amino acids: CASSLEWGGADTQYF. CDR3 sequence (DNA): TGTGCCAGCAGCTTAGAGTGGGGAGGGGCAGATACGCAGTATTTT. Drawing the rest from reference TRBV7-2 and TRBJ2-3, the complete variable domain is GAGVSQSPSNKVTEKGKDVELRCDPISGHTALYWYRQSLGQGLEFLIYFQGNSAPDKSGLPSDRFSAERTGGSVSTLTIQRTQQEDSAVYLCASSLEWGGADTQYFGPGTRLTVL.